Listed below are T cell receptor beta chains from one sample, sequenced in a study of PD-1 blockade in classical Hodgkin lymphoma. Data came from immunoSEQ multiplex PCR; TCRdb stores just in-frame clones and leaves some out. The table records more than 90,000 clones, 75% to 85% of them present only once. The sample consisted of peripheral blood mononuclear cells (PBMCs), taken before the second cycle of nivolumab. The receptors were sampled from a human donor with classical Hodgkin lymphoma. Each CDR3 is given with its conserved first and last residue. Fields, in order: V gene, J gene, CDR3 protein.

TRBV4-2,TRBJ1-3,CASNEGPPGNTIYF
TRBV6-1,TRBJ2-1,CASKTSGGYNEQFF
TRBV15,TRBJ1-2,CATSPERDSYYGYTF
TRBV25-1,TRBJ2-7,CASSGWTGGGEQYF
TRBV5-1,TRBJ2-7,CASSLDSLGEQYF
TRBV7-6,TRBJ2-1,CASSFGLAGYNEQFF
TRBV28,TRBJ1-3,CASSPSWRKGLHF
TRBV19,TRBJ2-1,CASSTQPSGRAGRNEQFF
TRBV7-2,TRBJ2-3,CASSFSGGTDTQYF
TRBV5-4,TRBJ2-5,CASSLPGQGGETQYF
TRBV5-1,TRBJ2-1,CASSLVASGVSEQFF
TRBV2,TRBJ2-2,CASRGQNTGELFF
TRBV5-6,TRBJ2-2,CASRPVNTGELFF
TRBV19,TRBJ2-7,CASSIDWSGGIYEQYF
TRBV10-3,TRBJ2-1,CATGLAGEYEQFF
TRBV7-2,TRBJ2-2,CASSLGGSHANTGELFF
TRBV7-2,TRBJ1-4,CASSSAFGVTNEKLFF
TRBV5-8,TRBJ1-5,CASSLVGTYPSNQPQHF
TRBV6-4,TRBJ2-2,CASKLLAGTNTGELFF
TRBV4-3,TRBJ1-2,CASSQGLGGAYGYTF
TRBV7-8,TRBJ2-2,CASGMFGTSTGELFF
TRBV6-4,TRBJ2-2,CASRETSISGELFF
TRBV25-1,TRBJ2-1,CASSGGQGRNEQFF
TRBV19,TRBJ2-2,CASSKDLNTGELFF
TRBV5-1,TRBJ1-6,CASSLDGSYNSPLHF
TRBV7-2,TRBJ2-2,CASSFGPNTGELFF
TRBV7-9,TRBJ2-3,CASSVPRSRGGTDTQYF
TRBV9,TRBJ2-2,CASSALSGKLFF
TRBV11-2,TRBJ2-7,CASSLPRKGYEQYF
TRBV28,TRBJ1-1,CASLSFEGGGTEAFF
TRBV10-3,TRBJ1-1,CAISEAQSAEAFF
TRBV15,TRBJ2-1,CATSSLTSGRSNEQFF
TRBV11-2,TRBJ2-7,CASSPPGGPHEQYF
TRBV29-1,TRBJ2-2,CSVVVLAGGELFF
TRBV6-1,TRBJ1-2,CASSDPLTGASYGYTF
TRBV27,TRBJ2-7,CASSLTISYEQYF
TRBV6-5,TRBJ1-4,CASCEDLTNEKLFF
TRBV4-2,TRBJ2-4,CASSQEASGFQYF
TRBV6-6,TRBJ2-7,CASSYQGAGEQYF
TRBV4-2,TRBJ2-1,CASSQAPTGPGAGYNEQFF
TRBV14,TRBJ2-1,CASSHERPILAVEQFF
TRBV27,TRBJ2-7,CASSLKGLVGHYEQYF
TRBV5-1,TRBJ1-1,CASSTRDRGTEAFF
TRBV7-2,TRBJ1-1,CASSLVHPEAFF
TRBV6-1,TRBJ2-1,CASSEVFWSSGSDEQFF
TRBV19,TRBJ2-3,CASSPRTPTSTDTQYF
TRBV27,TRBJ2-5,CASSSGRETQYF
TRBV5-1,TRBJ2-3,CASSSAGTGTDTQYF
TRBV19,TRBJ2-1,CASRRGATTNYNEQFF
TRBV5-1,TRBJ2-3,CASSLISPGTDTQYF
TRBV19,TRBJ2-3,CASSIHPRDPRDTQYF
TRBV10-3,TRBJ2-7,CAISELSYEQYF
TRBV7-3,TRBJ2-2,CASSKALGQPNYTGELFF
TRBV10-1,TRBJ2-7,CASSPGPPGEQYF